The source of this TCR beta chain is a study of shared clonotypes between healthy human individuals. Points from the study as a whole: Clonotypes not shared had lower generation probabilities than those common to all four donors.

Germline assignment: CDR1 LNHDA and CDR2 SQIVND (reference sequence). The V segment lost 7 bases and the J segment 4 bases; nucleotides outside the gene matches: 4. The CDR3 sequence is 14 residues long. To note about this clone: Its matching antigen is unknown.

The data were produced by immunoSEQ multiplex PCR, yet TCRdb's version contains in-frame clones alone and is incomplete. The sample lists roughly 380,000 clones; around 96% were seen once. This sequence joins TRBV19 and TRBJ1-2; TRBD1 aligns across 12 bases. Input material: memory CD8+ T cells sorted from blood. This sample's subset: CD45RO+ cells pooled with CCR7-negative TemRA cells. The receptor was isolated from a man between 25 and 39 years old in good health. This CDR3 reads CASTGTGGFYGYTF. As DNA, the CDR3 is TGTGCCAGTACCGGGACAGGGGGCTTCTATGGCTACACCTTC.